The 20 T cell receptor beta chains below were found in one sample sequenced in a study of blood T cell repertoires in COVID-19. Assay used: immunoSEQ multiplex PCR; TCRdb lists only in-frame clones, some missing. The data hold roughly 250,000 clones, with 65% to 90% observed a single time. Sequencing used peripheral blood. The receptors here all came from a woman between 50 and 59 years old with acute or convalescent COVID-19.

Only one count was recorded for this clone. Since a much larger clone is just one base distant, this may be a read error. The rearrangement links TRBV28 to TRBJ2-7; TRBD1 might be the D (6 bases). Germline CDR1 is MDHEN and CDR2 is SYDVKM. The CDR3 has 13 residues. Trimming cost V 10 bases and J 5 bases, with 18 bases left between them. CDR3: CATMPRGLDEQYF. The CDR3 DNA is TGTGCCACCATGCCCAGGGGCCTTGACGAGCAGTACTTC.

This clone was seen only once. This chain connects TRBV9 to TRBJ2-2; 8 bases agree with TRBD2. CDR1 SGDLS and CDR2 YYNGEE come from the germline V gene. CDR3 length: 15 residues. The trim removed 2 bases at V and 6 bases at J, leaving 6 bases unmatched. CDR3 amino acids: CASSVGGGRPGELFF. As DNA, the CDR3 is TGTGCCAGCAGCGTTGGCGGGGGGAGACCCGGGGAGCTGTTTTTT. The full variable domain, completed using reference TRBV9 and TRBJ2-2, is DSGVTQTPKHLITATGQRVTLRCSPRSGDLSVYWYQQSLDQGLQFLIQYYNGEERAKGNILERFSAQQFPDLHSELNLSSLELGDSALYFCASSVGGGRPGELFFGEGSRLTVL.

The CDR3 DNA sequence: TGTGCCAGCAGCCCCTGGGGGGGCAGGGGGCCCTACGAGCAGTACTTC. This codes for CASSPWGGRGPYEQYF. The genes are TRBV5-6 and TRBJ2-7, with D maybe TRBD1 (8 bases). V lost 4 bases, J lost 2 bases, and 19 bases lay in between. CDR1 is SGHDT, CDR2 YYEEEE, per germline. There are 16 residues in the CDR3.

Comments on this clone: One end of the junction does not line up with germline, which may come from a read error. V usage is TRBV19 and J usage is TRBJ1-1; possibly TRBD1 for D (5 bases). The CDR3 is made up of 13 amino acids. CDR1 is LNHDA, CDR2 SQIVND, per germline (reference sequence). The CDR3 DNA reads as TGTGCCGGTAGACAGAACGAGAACACTGAAGCTTTCTTT. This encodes CAGRQNENTEAFF.

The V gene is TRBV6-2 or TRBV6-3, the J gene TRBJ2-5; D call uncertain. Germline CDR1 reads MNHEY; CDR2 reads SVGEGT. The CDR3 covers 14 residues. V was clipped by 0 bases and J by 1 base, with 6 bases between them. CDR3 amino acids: CASSYSRSQETQYF. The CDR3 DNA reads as TGTGCCAGCAGTTACTCGAGGTCCCAAGAGACCCAGTACTTC.

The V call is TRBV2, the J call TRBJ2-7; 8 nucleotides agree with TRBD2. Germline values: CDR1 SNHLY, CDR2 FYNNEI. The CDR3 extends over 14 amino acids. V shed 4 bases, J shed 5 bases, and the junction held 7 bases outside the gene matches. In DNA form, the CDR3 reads TGTGCCAGCAGTGCGCCAGCGGGAGCCGACGAGCAGTACTTC. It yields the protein CASSAPAGADEQYF.

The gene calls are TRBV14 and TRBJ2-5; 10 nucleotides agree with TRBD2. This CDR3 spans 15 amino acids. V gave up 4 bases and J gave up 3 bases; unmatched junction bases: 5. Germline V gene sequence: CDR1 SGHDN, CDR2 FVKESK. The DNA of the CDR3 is TGTGCCAGCAGCCTACTAGCGGGGCCAAAAGAGACCCAGTACTTC. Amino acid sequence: CASSLLAGPKETQYF. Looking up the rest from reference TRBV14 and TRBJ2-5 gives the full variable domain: EAGVTQFPSHSVIEKGQTVTLRCDPISGHDNLYWYRRVMGKEIKFLLHFVKESKQDESGMPNNRFLAERTGGTYSTLKVQPAELEDSGVYFCASSLLAGPKETQYFGPGTRLLVL.

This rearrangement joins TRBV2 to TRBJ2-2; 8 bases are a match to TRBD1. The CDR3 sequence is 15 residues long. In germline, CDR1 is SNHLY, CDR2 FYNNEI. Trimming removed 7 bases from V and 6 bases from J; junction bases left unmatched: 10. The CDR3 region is CASTFDRGSPGELFF. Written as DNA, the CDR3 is TGTGCCAGCACCTTCGACAGGGGATCACCCGGGGAGCTGTTTTTT.

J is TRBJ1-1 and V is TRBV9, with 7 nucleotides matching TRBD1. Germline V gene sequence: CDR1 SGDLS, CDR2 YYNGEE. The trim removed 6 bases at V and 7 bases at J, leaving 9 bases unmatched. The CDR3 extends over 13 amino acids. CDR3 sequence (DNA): TGTGCCAGCACCCGAGGACAGGCCGGTGAAGCTTTCTTT. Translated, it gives CASTRGQAGEAFF.

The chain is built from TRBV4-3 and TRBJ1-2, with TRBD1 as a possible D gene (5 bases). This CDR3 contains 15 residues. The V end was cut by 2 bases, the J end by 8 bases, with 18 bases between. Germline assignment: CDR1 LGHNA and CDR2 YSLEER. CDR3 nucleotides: TGCGCCAGCAGCCAATCGGGCTATGGGGCGGAAGGCTACACCTTC. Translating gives CASSQSGYGAEGYTF.

CDR3 protein: CATSRGRLAGESEQFF. The CDR3 DNA reads as TGTGCCACCAGCAGAGGTCGACTAGCGGGAGAATCTGAGCAGTTCTTC. This chain links TRBV15 with TRBJ2-1; 12 positions agree with TRBD2. Trimming took 1 base from V and 9 from J; bases not matched to a gene: 7. The CDR3 runs 16 residues. Per germline, CDR1 LNHNV and CDR2 YYDKDF (reference sequence). Full variable domain (outside the CDR3, taken from reference TRBV15 and TRBJ2-1): DAMVIQNPRYQVTQFGKPVTLSCSQTLNHNVMYWYQQKSSQAPKLLFHYYDKDFNNEADTPDNFQSRRPNTSFCFLDIRSPGLGDTAMYLCATSRGRLAGESEQFFGPGTRLTVL.

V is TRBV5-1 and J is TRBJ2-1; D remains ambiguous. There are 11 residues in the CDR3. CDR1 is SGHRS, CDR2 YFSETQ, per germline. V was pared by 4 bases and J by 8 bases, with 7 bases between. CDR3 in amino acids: CASSLRYEQFF. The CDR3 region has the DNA TGCGCCAGCAGCCTGCGGTATGAGCAGTTCTTC.

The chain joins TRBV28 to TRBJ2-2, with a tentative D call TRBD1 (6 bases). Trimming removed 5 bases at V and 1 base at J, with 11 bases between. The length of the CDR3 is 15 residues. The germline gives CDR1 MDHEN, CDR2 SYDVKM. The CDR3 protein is CASSQPGQNTGELFF. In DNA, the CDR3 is TGTGCCAGCAGTCAACCGGGACAGAACACCGGGGAGCTGTTTTTT.

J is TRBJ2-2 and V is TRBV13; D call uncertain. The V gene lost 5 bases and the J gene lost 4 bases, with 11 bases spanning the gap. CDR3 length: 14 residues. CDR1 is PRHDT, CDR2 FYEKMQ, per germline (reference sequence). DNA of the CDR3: TGTGCCAGCAGCATCCGGCGCGGCACCGGGGAGCTGTTTTTT. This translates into CASSIRRGTGELFF. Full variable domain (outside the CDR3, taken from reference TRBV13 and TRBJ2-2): AAGVIQSPRHLIKEKRETATLKCYPIPRHDTVYWYQQGPGQDPQFLISFYEKMQSDKGSIPDRFSAQQFSDYHSELNMSSLELGDSALYFCASSIRRGTGELFFGEGSRLTVL.

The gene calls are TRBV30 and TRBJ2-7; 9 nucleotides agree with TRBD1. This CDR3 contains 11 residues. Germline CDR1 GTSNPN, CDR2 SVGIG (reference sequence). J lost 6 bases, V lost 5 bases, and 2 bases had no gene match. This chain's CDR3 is CAWDRGSEQYF. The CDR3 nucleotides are TGTGCCTGGGACAGGGGGAGCGAGCAGTACTTC.

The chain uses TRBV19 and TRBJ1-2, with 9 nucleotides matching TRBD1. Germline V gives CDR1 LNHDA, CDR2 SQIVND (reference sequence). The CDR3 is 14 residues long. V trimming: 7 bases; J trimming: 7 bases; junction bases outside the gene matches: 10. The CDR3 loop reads CASTRQGDPFGYTF. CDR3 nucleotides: TGTGCCAGTACCCGACAGGGGGACCCTTTTGGCTACACCTTC.

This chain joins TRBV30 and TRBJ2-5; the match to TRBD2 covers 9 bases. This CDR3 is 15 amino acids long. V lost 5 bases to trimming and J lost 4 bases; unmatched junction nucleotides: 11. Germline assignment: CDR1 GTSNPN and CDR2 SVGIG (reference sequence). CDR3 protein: CAWSRLAGDIETQYF. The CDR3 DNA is TGTGCCTGGTCGAGATTAGCGGGGGATATAGAGACCCAGTACTTC.

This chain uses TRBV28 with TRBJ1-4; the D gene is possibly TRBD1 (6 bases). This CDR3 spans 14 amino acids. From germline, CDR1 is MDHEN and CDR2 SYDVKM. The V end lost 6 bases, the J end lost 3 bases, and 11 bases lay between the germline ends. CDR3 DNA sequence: TGTGCCAGCAGAACAGGGTTCCCTAATGAAAAACTGTTTTTT. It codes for CASRTGFPNEKLFF.

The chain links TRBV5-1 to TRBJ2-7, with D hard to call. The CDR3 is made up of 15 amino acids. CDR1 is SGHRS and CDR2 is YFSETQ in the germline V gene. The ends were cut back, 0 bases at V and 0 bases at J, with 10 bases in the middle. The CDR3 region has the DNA TGCGCCAGCAGCTTGGAGGCCGGAGCCTCCTACGAGCAGTACTTC. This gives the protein CASSLEAGASYEQYF.

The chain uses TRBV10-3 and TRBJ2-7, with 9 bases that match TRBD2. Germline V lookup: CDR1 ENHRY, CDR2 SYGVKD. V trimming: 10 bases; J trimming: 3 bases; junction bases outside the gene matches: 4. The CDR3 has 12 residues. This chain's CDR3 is CATQREVYEQYF. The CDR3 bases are TGTGCCACCCAGCGGGAGGTCTACGAGCAGTACTTC.